The source of this T cell receptor (beta chain) is a study of graft-versus-host responses after intestinal transplantation. Study results and caveats: Early post-transplant declines in HvG were associated with peak levels of circulating GvH clones.

Trimming removed 3 bases at V and 2 bases at J, with 23 bases between. The CDR3 extends over 18 amino acids. Germline-derived CDR1 and CDR2 are SGDLS and YYNGEE. As for this clone: Its specificity is unknown.

Generated by immunoSEQ multiplex PCR, the TCRdb table keeps only in-frame clones and is missing some. The sample comprises 60,000 to 65,000 clones, roughly 90% of which are singletons, and roughly 1.5% rests with the top ten. The sequenced sample was unstimulated CD8+ T cells sorted from spleen or lymph node cells, obtained before transplant. The rearrangement joins TRBV9 to TRBJ1-1, with D possibly matching TRBD1 (6 bases). The clonotype was recovered from a human donor who was the organ donor for an intestinal transplant. The CDR3 DNA reads as TGTGCCAGCAGCGGGGGAGAGATAGTACCAGGGGCTAACACTGAAGCTTTCTTT. Its translation is CASSGGEIVPGANTEAFF.